The following is a T cell receptor (beta chain) sequence with its context. Its target antigen remains unknown. The input lacks base qualities; no much larger clone sits a single base away. This specimen comes from a study of T cell repertoires in cytomegalovirus infection (dated by TCRdb to about 2019). Study-wide context: The HLA type of each donor mattered for the analysis, because public TCR beta signatures pointed to carriage of CMV infection along with the matching HLA type.

Sequenced using an Illumina HiSeq 1500. TCRdb reprocessed the public reads (quality trimming at Q25 with fastp, clone calling with MiXCR) and kept in-frame beta chains. Duplicate CDR3 protein sequences are folded into a single record with the most common DNA and genes. Here the sample has fewer than 200,000 distinct CDR3 sequences; roughly 9% occur a single time. The ten largest clonotypes hold about 5% of the sample. Trimming at the junction amounts to 5 bases on V and 3 bases on J, and the germline ends lie 17 bases apart. Per the germline V gene, MDHEN is the CDR1 and SYDVKM is the CDR2. From its cysteine to its phenylalanine, the CDR3 spans 15 amino acids. CDR3 DNA is the only sequence kept; it has 45 bases, read in frame from the first base. The full study reports these points: In both this cohort and an independent roughly 400-donor cohort, the cumulative frequency of public TCR beta family members distinguished carriers of CMV infection plus the relevant HLA type. In the ex vivo response, HLA-C-restricted CMV-specific TCR beta clonotypes were dominant, and in two of eight donors the single most frequent clonotype came from this HLA-C-restricted group.

This chain joins TRBV28 to TRBJ2-7, with the D gene uncertain. This sequence was found in a human donor in good health (CMV status not recorded). Some clones in this sample may be carry-over from other donors' samples. Sequencing used PBMCs. The DNA sequence reads TGTGCCAGCAGTCCCTACCGACGGCGGATCTACGAGCAGTACTTC. It encodes CASSPYRRRIYEQYF.